The clone carrying this TCR beta chain has just one count. The data belong to a study of OX40 agonist ivuxolimab in advanced cancers. With V trimmed by 6 bases and J by 1 base, 2 bases remained unmatched. Germline V lookup: CDR1 MRHNA, CDR2 SNTAGT. The CDR3 length is 13 residues. Method: immunoSEQ multiplex PCR; TCRdb's copy keeps in-frame clones and lacks some. The sample lists 70,000 to 95,000 clones; 92% were seen once. This TCR was recovered from an adult with an advanced solid tumor such as melanoma, head and neck, liver or kidney cancer. The material was CD4+ or CD8+ T cells sorted from blood, obtained in a trial of the OX40 agonist ivuxolimab. The chain is built from TRBV6-4 and TRBJ1-1; 7 bases map to TRBD1. The CDR3 DNA follows: TGTGCCAGCAGGCGGGACAGGAACACTGAAGCTTTCTTT. As protein: CASRRDRNTEAFF.